This T cell receptor beta chain was found in a study of blood T cell repertoires in COVID-19. This CDR3 spans 15 amino acids. The V gene lost 5 bases and the J gene lost 4 bases, with 14 bases spanning the gap. Germline CDR1 and CDR2: SGHTA and FQGNSA. The method was immunoSEQ multiplex PCR; TCRdb's version includes in-frame clones alone and lacks a portion of them. The data contain approximately 70,000 clones, just under 90% of them singletons. The origin of this receptor is a woman aged 80 or older with active COVID-19. The genes are TRBV7-2 and TRBJ2-2; tentative D call: TRBD2 (5 bases). Sequences were obtained from peripheral blood. CDR3 residues: CASSPRVGVTGELFF. The CDR3 coding sequence is TGTGCCAGCAGCCCTAGAGTGGGAGTCACCGGGGAGCTGTTTTTT.